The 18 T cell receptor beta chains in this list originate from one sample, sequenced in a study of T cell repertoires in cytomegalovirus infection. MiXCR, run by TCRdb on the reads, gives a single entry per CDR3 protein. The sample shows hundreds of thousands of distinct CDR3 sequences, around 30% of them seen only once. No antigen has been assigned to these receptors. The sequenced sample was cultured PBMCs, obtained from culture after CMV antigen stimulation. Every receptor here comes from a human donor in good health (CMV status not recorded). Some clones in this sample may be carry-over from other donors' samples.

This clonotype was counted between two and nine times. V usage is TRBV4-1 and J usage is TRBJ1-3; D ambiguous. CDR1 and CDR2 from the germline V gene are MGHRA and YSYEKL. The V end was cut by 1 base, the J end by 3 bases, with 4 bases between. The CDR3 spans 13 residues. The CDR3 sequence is CASSQVGGNTIYF. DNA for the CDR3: TGCGCCAGCAGCCAAGTCGGTGGAAACACCATATATTTT.

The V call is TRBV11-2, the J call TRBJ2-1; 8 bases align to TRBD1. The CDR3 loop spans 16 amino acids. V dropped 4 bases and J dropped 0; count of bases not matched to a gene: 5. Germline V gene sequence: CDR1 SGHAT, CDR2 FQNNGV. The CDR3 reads CASSSSDRGSYNEQFF. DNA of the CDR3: TGTGCCAGCAGCTCCTCCGACAGGGGCTCCTACAATGAGCAGTTCTTC.

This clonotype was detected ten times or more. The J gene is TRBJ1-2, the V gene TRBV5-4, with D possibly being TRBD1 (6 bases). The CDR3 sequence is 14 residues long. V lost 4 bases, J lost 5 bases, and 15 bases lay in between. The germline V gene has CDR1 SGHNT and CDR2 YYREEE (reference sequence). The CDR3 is CASSNPGTKYGYTF. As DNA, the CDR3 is TGTGCCAGCAGCAACCCTGGGACAAAATATGGCTACACCTTC.

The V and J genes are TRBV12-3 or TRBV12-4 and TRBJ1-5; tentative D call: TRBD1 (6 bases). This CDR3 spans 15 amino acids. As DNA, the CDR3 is TGTGCAAGTAGTCTTTCGGGGGCCCCCAATCAGCCCCAGCATTTT. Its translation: CASSLSGAPNQPQHF.

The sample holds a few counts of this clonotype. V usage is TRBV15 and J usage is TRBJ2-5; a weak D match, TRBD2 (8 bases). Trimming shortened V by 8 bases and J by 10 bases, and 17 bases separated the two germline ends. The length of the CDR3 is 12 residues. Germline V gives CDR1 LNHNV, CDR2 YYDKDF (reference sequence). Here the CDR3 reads CATAETGTSQYF. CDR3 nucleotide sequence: TGTGCCACCGCGGAGACAGGGACTAGCCAGTACTTC. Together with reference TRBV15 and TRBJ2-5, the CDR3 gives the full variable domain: DAMVIQNPRYQVTQFGKPVTLSCSQTLNHNVMYWYQQKSSQAPKLLFHYYDKDFNNEADTPDNFQSRRPNTSFCFLDIRSPGLGDTAMYLCATAETGTSQYFGPGTRLLVL.

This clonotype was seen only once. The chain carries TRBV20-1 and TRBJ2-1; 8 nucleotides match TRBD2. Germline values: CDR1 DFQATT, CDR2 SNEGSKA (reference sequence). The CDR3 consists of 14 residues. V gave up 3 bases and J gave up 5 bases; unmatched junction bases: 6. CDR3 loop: CSASHLAGDNEQFF. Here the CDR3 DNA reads TGCAGTGCTAGTCATCTAGCGGGCGACAATGAGCAGTTCTTC.

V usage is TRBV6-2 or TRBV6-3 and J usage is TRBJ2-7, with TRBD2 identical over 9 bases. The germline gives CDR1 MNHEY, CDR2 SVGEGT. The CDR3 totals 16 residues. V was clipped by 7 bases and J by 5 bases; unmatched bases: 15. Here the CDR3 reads CASTDPGAGGPDEQYF. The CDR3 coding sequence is TGTGCCAGCACTGACCCTGGGGCGGGAGGGCCCGACGAGCAGTACTTC.

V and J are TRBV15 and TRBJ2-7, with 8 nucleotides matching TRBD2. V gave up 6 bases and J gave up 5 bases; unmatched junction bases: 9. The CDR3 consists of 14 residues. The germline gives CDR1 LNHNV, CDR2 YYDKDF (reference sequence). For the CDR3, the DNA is TGTGCCACCAGAGAACCGGGAGGGCCCCACGAGCAGTACTTC. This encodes CATREPGGPHEQYF.

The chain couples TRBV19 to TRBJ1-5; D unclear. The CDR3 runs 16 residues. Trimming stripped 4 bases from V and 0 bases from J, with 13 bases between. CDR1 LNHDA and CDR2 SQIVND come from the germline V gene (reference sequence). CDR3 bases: TGTGCCAGTAGTAGACGACACGACATTAGCAATCAGCCCCAGCATTTT. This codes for CASSRRHDISNQPQHF.

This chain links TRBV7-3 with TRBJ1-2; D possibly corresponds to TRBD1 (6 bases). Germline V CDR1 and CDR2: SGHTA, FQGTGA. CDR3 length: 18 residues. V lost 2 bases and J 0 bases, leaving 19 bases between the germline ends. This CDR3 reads CASSLFPNAGDANYGYTF. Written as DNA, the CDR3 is TGTGCCAGCAGCTTATTCCCTAACGCAGGGGATGCTAACTATGGCTACACCTTC.

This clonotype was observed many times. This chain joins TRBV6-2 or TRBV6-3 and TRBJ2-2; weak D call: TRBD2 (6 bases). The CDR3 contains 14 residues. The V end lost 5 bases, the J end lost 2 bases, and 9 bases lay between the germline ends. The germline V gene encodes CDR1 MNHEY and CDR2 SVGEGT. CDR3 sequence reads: CASSRDSNTGELFF. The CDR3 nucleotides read TGTGCCAGCAGTCGGGACTCTAACACCGGGGAGCTGTTTTTT.

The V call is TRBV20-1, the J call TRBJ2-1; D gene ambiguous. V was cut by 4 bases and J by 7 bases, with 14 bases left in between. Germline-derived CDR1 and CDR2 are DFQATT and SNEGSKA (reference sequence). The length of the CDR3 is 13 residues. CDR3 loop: CSATPNVGNEQFF. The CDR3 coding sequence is TGCAGTGCTACCCCGAACGTCGGGAATGAGCAGTTCTTC.

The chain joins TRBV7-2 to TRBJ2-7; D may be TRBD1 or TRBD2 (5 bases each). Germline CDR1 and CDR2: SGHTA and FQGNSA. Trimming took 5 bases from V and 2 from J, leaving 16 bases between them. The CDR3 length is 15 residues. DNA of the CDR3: TGTGCCAGCAGCGGGTCCGGGACGGGGACCTACGAGCAGTACTTC. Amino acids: CASSGSGTGTYEQYF.

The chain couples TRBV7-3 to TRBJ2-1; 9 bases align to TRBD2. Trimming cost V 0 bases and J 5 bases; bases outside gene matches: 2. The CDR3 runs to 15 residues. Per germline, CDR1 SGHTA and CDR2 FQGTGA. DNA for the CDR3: TGTGCCAGCAGCTTAACAGCGGGAGGAAACAATGAGCAGTTCTTC. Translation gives CASSLTAGGNNEQFF.

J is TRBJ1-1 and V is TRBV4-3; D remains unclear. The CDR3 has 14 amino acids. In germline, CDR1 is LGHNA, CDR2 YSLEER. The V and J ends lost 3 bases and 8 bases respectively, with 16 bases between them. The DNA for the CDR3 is TGCGCCAGCAGCCAGGCCTATAATCGAGGGGAAGCTTTCTTT. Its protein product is CASSQAYNRGEAFF.

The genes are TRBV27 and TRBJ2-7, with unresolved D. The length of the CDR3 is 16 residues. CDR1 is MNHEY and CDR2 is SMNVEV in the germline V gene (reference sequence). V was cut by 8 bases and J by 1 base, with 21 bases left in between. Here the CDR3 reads CASASGLGLLSYEQYF. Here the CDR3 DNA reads TGTGCCAGCGCCTCGGGTCTGGGTCTCCTATCCTACGAGCAGTACTTC.

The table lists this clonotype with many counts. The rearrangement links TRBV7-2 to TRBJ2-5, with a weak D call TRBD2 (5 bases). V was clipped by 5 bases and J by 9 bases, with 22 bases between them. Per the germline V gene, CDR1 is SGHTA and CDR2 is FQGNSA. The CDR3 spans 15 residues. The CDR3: CASSHPPGLPESQYF. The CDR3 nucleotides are TGTGCCAGCAGCCATCCACCCGGACTCCCTGAGTCCCAGTACTTC.

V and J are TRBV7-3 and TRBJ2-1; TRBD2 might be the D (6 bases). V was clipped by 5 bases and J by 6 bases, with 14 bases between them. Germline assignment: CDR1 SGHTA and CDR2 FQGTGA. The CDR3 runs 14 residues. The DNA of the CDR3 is TGTGCCAGCAGCCCATCTAGCGCCCCCAATGAGCAGTTCTTC. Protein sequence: CASSPSSAPNEQFF.